This record concerns one T cell receptor (beta chain) sequence. This clonotype was seen at least ten times. Its binding antigen is unknown. Base quality data are lacking; no much larger clone is found one base away. This specimen belongs to a study of human T cells and chemical hapten exposure (TCRdb year 2021). At the level of the whole study: For sensitization, 2% DPC in acetone was applied to a 2 cm by 2 cm area of upper inner arm skin. Under 30 alopecia patients gave blood for TCR sequencing at one to four time points (pre-sensitization, 2, 6 and 24 weeks). The patient cohort, mostly female, included alopecia areata with under or over 50% scalp involvement, alopecia totalis and alopecia universalis. The libraries were sequenced as a pool, and the TCR yield per sample differed mostly because of small variations in library volumes within the pool. Patient blood was sampled pre-sensitization (week 0) and at 2, 6 and about 24 weeks after DPC sensitization. Throughout the approximately 24-week study period, patients were also given weekly therapeutic DPC doses on the scalp. Patch testing on the upper back used Finn chambers containing 0.01% DPC, with scoring done after 6 days according to International Contact Dermatitis Research Group standards. The study tracked peripheral blood TCR repertoire changes in vivo during primary and secondary sensitization to the hapten diphenylcyclopropenone (DPC) in alopecia patients.

The time point label here, explained by the study, means: patch test 3, about 24 weeks after DPC sensitization. This sample's treatment or condition label indicates: therapeutic diphenylcyclopropenone sensitization with weekly scalp DPC. At each patch-test visit, blood was drawn before the patch test was applied. Patients were eligible if aged 18 to 70, diagnosed with alopecia and judged suitable for DPC therapy, and pregnant patients were excluded. Total RNA was extracted from unfractionated whole blood collected in Tempus Blood RNA tubes. The CDR3 runs 18 residues from the cysteine to the phenylalanine. CDR3 DNA is the only sequence kept; it has 54 bases, read in frame from the first base. V loses 3 bases, J loses 4 bases, and the germline ends lie 28 bases apart. Per the germline V gene (reference sequence), DFQATT is the CDR1 and SNEGSKA is the CDR2. The protocol used for the library was RACE. The sequencer was a NextSeq 500. During library preparation, unique molecular identifiers were attached to individual cDNA molecules so that TCRs could be counted in a quantitative, reproducible way. Both TCR alpha and TCR beta chains were sequenced from each blood RNA sample. Under the source paper's analysis protocol: Samples had a median of 95,638 TCRs, with a range from roughly 23,224 to 750,000. The Decombinator software suite was used to annotate the V, J and CDR3 of the TCR reads. Every sample was subsampled to the same number of TCRs (28,000) for the PS versus PT1 abundance plots. TCRs were defined as expanded if absent before sensitization and observed at least eight times at the 2-week time point. TCRdb reran the public reads through fastp at Q25 and MiXCR, keeping productive beta chains. Every CDR3 protein is listed once, alongside the most common genes and DNA of its rows. It is TCRdb's table, rather than the study itself, that gives the V and J calls and clone size. In all, the sample holds 45,000 to 60,000 distinct CDR3 sequences, and around 12% of those were seen once. In total, the top ten clones hold 2% to 2.5% of the sample.

Results and caveats for the whole study, not just this receptor: DPC sensitization did not change how many TCRs were above 1 in 1000 frequency, and no evidence was found of alterations in global repertoire structure. Because all patients had alopecia, a presumed autoimmune disease, the immune response of the patients might differ from that of healthy individuals. Patch test score was positively correlated with the number of PT1 expanded TCRs, with significance at thresholds 8, 16 and 32 but not at 4. Expanded TCRs formed significantly more large CDR3 similarity clusters than pre-sensitization or healthy control sets, consistent with antigen-driven responses. After repeated subsampling, changes were observed in the strength of the expansion versus patch-test correlation and in the threshold at which the correlation became significant.

The clonotype comes from a man aged 30 to 39 with alopecia areata. Some clones in this sample may be carry-over from other donors' samples. This chain is built from TRBV20-1 and TRBJ2-7, with the identity of the D gene unclear. Specimen: whole blood, collected in connection with sensitization to the hapten diphenylcyclopropenone (DPC). The CDR3 protein is CSASSFFKFGPQSYEQYF. The DNA reads as follows: TGCAGTGCTAGTTCTTTTTTTAAATTTGGGCCGCAATCTTACGAGCAGTACTTC.